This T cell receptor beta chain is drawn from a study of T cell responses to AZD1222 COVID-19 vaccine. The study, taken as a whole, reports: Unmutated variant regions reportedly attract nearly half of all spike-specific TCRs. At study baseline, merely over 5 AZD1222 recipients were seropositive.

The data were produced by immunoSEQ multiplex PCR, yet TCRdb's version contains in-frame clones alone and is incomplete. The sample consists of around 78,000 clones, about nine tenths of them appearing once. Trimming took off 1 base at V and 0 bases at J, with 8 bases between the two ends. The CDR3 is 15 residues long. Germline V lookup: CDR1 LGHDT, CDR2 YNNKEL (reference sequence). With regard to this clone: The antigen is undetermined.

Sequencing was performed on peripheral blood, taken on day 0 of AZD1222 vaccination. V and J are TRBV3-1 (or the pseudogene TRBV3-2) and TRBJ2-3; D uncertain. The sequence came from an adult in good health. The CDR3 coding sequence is TGTGCCAGCAGCCAAGGGGCGGTTAGCACAGATACGCAGTATTTT. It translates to CASSQGAVSTDTQYF.